The present entry profiles one T cell receptor (beta chain) with its context. These data are taken from a study of CD8+ T cells in alopecia areata. Treatment meaning: oral pan-JAK inhibitor, 5-10 mg twice daily. The CDR3 sequence is 15 residues long. With 4 bases clipped from V and 2 bases from J, the junction kept 5 bases outside the gene matches. Germline V gives CDR1 SGHRS, CDR2 YFSETQ. cDNA reverse transcribed from extracted RNA served as the sequencing template. The data were produced by immunoSEQ multiplex PCR, yet TCRdb's version contains in-frame clones alone and is incomplete. Of over 80,000 clones in the sample, roughly two fifths were seen once.

Sequencing was performed on CD8+ T cells sorted from blood, taken at week 24, from a patient treated with tofacitinib. The chain employs TRBV5-1 and TRBJ2-2, with TRBD1 matching over 7 bases. This sequence originates from a human donor with alopecia areata. The CDR3 loop is CASSLDRANTGELFF. The CDR3 DNA is TGCGCCAGCAGCCTCGACAGGGCCAACACCGGGGAGCTGTTTTTT.